This T cell receptor beta chain is drawn from a study of T cells after yellow fever vaccination. Study-wide results and limits: Among primary-vaccination clones, most reappeared after the booster, at 95% to 96% for CD4 and around 90% for CD8. High-abundance clonotypes from the bulk population could contaminate FACS-sorted repertoires. Though it reached lower strength, the secondary response hit its peak faster, day 5 versus 15.

By 5'RACE template switching, TCR cDNA was produced, with a universal primer site and UMIs added in the process. TCRdb reprocessed the 5' RACE reads via MiXCR and lists one record per CDR3 protein. This table holds 150,000 or so distinct CDR3 sequences, 6% to 7.5% found once. There are many counts of this clonotype. As yet, its antigen is unknown. The CDR3 totals 13 residues. Germline CDR1 reads MDHEN; CDR2 reads SYDVKM. V shed 7 bases and J shed 7 bases, with 13 bases lying between them. The chain recombines TRBV28 with TRBJ2-2; no firm D call. The sequence was obtained from a young man who received the YFV17D yellow fever vaccine. The specimen was CD4+ T cells sorted from PBMCs, collected 5 days after the first yellow fever vaccination. CDR3 coding DNA: TGTGCCAGCACCCATTACCTGGACGGGGAGCTGTTTTTT. As protein: CASTHYLDGELFF. The full variable domain, with the rest looked up from reference TRBV28 and TRBJ2-2, is DVKVTQSSRYLVKRTGEKVFLECVQDMDHENMFWYRQDPGLGLRLIYFSYDVKMKEKGDIPEGYSVSREKKERFSLILESASTNQTSMYLCASTHYLDGELFFGEGSRLTVL.